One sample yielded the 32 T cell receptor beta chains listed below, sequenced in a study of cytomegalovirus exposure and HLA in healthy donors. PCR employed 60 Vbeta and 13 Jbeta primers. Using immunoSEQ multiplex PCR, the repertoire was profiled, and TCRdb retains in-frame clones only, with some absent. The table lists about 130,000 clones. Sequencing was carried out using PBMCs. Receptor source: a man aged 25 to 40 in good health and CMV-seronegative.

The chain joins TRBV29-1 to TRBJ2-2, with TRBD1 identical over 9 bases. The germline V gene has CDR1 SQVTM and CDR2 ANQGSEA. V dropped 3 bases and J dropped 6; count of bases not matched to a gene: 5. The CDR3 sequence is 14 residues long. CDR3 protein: CSVEDGTGPGELFF. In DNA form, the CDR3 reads TGCAGCGTTGAGGACGGGACAGGGCCCGGGGAGCTGTTTTTT.

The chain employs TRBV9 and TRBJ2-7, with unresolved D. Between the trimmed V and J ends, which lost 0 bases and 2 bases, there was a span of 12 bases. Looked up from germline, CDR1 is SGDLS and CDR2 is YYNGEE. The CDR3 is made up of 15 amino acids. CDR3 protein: CASSVGQAITYEQYF. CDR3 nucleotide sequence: TGTGCCAGCAGCGTAGGTCAGGCGATTACCTACGAGCAGTACTTC.

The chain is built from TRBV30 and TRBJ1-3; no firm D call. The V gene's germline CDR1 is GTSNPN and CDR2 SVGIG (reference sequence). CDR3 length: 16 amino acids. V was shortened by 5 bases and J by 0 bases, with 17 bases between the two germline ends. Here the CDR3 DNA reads TGTGCCTGGGCCCGCCGGGAGGGATACTCTGGAAACACCATATATTTT. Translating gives CAWARREGYSGNTIYF.

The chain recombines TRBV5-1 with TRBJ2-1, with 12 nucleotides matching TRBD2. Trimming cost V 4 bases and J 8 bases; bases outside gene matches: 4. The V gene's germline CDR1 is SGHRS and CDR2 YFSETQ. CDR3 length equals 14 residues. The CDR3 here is CASSGRLAGDEQFF. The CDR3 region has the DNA TGCGCCAGCAGCGGTAGACTAGCGGGAGATGAGCAGTTCTTC.

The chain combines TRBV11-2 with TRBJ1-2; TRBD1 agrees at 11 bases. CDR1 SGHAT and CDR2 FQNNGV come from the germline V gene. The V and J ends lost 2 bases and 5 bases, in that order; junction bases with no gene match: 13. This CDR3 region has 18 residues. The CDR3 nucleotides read TGTGCCAGCAGCTTACTAGGATATAGGACAGGGGGCTATTATGGCTACACCTTC. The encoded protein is CASSLLGYRTGGYYGYTF.

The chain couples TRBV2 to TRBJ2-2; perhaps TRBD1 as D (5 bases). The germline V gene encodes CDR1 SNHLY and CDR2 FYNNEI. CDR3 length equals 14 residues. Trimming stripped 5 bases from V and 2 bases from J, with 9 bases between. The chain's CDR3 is CASSTDSNTGELFF. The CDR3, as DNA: TGTGCCAGCAGTACTGACAGTAACACCGGGGAGCTGTTTTTT.

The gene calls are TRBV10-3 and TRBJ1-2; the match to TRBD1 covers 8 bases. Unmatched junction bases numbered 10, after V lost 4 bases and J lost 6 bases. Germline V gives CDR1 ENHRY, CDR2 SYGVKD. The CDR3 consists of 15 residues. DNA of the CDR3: TGTGCCATCAGTGTCGCCGGGACAGGTCTGGATGGCTACACCTTC. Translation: CAISVAGTGLDGYTF.

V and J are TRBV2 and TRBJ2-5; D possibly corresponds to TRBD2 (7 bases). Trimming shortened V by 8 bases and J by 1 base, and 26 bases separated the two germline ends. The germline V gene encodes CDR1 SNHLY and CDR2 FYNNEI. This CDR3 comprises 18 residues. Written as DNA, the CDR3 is TGTGCCAGCCACTTCTTCGGGGGGCCCACCTCTCTCCAAGAGACCCAGTACTTC. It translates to CASHFFGGPTSLQETQYF.

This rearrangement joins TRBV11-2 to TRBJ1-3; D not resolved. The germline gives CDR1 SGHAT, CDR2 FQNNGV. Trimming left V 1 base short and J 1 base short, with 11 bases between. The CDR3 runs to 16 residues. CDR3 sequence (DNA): TGTGCCAGCAGCTTAGGAGGATCCGGGTCTGGAAACACCATATATTTT. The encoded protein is CASSLGGSGSGNTIYF. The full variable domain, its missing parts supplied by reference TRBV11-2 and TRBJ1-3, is EAGVAQSPRYKIIEKRQSVAFWCNPISGHATLYWYQQILGQGPKLLIQFQNNGVVDDSQLPKDRFSAERLKGVDSTLKIQPAKLEDSAVYLCASSLGGSGSGNTIYFGEGSWLTVV.

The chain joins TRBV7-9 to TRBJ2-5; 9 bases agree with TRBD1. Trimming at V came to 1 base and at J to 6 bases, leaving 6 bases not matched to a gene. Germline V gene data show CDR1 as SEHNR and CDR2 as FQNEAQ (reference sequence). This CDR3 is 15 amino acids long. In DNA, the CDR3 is TGTGCCAGCAGCTTAGTTTGGGACAGGGTCCAGACCCAGTACTTC. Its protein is CASSLVWDRVQTQYF.

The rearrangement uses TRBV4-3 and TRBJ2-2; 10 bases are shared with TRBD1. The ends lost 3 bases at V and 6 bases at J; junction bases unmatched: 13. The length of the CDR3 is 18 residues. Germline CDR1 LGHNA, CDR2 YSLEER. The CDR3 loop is CASSQHALTGGQAGELFF. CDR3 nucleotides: TGCGCCAGCAGCCAGCATGCCCTGACAGGGGGCCAGGCCGGGGAGCTGTTTTTT.

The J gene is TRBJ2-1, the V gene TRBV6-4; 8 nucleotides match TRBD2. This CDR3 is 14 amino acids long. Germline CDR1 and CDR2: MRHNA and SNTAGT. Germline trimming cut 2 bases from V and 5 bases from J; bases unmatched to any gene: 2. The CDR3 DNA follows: TGTGCCAGCAGTGACCGGGGGGGGCACAATGAGCAGTTCTTC. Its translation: CASSDRGGHNEQFF.

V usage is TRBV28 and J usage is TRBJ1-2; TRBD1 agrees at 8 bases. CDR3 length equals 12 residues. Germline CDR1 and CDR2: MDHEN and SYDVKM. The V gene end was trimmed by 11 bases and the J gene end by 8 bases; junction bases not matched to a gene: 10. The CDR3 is CAGGQELEGYTF. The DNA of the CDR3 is TGTGCCGGGGGACAGGAACTGGAAGGCTACACCTTC.

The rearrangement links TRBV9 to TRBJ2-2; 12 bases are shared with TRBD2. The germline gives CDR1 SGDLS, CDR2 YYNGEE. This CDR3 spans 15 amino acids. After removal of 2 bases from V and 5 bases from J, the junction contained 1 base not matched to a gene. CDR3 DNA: TGTGCCAGCAGCGTCCTAGCGGGAGGGACCGGGGAGCTGTTTTTT. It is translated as CASSVLAGGTGELFF.

The CDR3 region has the DNA TGCGCCAGCACCGAGGACAATTACAATGAGCAGTTCTTC. Translating it yields CASTEDNYNEQFF. The chain carries TRBV5-1 and TRBJ2-1; D perhaps matches TRBD1 (5 bases). This CDR3 has 13 amino acids. V lost 6 bases and J 4 bases, leaving 11 bases between the germline ends. Germline V gives CDR1 SGHRS, CDR2 YFSETQ.

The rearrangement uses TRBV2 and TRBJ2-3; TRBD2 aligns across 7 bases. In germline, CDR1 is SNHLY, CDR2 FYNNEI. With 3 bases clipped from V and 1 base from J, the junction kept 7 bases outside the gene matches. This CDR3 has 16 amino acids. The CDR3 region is CASSDLLAEGTDTQYF. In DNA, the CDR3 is TGTGCCAGCAGTGACCTTCTAGCGGAGGGCACAGATACGCAGTATTTT.

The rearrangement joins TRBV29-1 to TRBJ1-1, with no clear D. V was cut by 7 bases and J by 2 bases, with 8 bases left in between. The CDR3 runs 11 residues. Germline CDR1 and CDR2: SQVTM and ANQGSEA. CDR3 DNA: TGCAGCGCGTACTCTAACACTGAAGCTTTCTTT. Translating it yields CSAYSNTEAFF.

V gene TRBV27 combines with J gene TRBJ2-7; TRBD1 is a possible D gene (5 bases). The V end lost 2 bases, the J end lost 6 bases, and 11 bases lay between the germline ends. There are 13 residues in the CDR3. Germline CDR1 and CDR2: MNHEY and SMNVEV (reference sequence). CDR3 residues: CASSLRGAFEQYF. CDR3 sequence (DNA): TGTGCCAGCAGTTTACGTGGGGCATTCGAGCAGTACTTC.

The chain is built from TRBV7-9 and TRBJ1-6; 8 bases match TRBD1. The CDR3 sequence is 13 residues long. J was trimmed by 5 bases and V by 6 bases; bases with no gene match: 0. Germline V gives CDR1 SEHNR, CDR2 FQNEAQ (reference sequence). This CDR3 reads CASRDRDNSPLHF. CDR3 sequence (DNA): TGTGCCAGCAGGGACAGGGATAATTCACCCCTCCACTTT.

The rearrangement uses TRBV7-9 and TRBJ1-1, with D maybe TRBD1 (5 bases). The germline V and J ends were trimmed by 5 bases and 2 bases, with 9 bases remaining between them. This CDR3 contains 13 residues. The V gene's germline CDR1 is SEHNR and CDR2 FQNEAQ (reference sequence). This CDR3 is CASSDSTNTEAFF. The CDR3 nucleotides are TGTGCCAGCAGCGACAGTACCAACACTGAAGCTTTCTTT.

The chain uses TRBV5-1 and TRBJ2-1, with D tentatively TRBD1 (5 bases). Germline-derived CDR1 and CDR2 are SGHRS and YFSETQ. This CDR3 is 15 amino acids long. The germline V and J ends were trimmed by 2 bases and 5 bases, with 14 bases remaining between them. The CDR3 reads CASSFTGNANNEQFF. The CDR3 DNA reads TGCGCCAGCAGCTTTACAGGTAATGCTAACAATGAGCAGTTCTTC. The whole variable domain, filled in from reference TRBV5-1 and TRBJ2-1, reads KAGVTQTPRYLIKTRGQQVTLSCSPISGHRSVSWYQQTPGQGLQFLFEYFSETQRNKGNFPGRFSGRQFSNSRSEMNVSTLELGDSALYLCASSFTGNANNEQFFGPGTRLTVL.

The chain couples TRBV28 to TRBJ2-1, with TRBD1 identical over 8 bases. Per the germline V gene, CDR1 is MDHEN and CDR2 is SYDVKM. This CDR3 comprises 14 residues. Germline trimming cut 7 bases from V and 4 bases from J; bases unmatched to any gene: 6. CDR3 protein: CASKPGQAYNEQFF. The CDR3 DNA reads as TGTGCCAGCAAACCGGGACAGGCGTACAATGAGCAGTTCTTC.

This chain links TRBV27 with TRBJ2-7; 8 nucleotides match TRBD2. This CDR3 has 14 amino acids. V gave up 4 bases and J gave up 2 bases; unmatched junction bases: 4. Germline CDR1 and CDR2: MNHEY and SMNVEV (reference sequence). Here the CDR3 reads CASSWAGGPYEQYF. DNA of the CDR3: TGTGCCAGCAGTTGGGCGGGAGGACCCTACGAGCAGTACTTC.

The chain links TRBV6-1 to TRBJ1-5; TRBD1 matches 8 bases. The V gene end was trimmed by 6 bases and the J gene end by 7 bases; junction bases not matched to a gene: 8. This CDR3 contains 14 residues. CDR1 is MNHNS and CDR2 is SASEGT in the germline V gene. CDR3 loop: CASSHRGLGQPQHF. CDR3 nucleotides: TGTGCCAGCAGCCACAGGGGGTTGGGACAGCCCCAGCATTTT.

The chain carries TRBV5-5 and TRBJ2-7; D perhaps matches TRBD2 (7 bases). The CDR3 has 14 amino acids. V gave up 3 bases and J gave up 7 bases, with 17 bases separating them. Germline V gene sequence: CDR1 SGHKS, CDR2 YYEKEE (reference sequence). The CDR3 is CASSYGGAPTEQYF. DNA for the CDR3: TGTGCCAGCAGCTATGGGGGGGCGCCGACGGAGCAGTACTTC.

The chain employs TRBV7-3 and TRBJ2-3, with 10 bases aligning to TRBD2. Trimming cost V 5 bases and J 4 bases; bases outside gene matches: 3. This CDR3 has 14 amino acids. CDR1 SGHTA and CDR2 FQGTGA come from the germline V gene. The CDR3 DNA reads TGTGCCAGCAGCCCCGGGACTAGCGCAGATACGCAGTATTTT. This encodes CASSPGTSADTQYF.

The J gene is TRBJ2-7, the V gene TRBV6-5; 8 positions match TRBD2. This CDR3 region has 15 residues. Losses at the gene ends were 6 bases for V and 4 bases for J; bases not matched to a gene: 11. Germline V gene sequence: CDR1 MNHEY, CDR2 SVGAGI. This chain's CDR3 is CASSSSGSAIYEQYF. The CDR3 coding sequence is TGTGCCAGCAGCTCTAGCGGGTCCGCCATTTACGAGCAGTACTTC.

This chain's CDR3 is CASRHRPGQGSDTQYF. CDR3 sequence (DNA): TGTGCCAGCAGACACCGTCCGGGACAGGGGTCTGATACGCAGTATTTT. This chain links TRBV28 with TRBJ2-3; the match to TRBD1 covers 10 bases. CDR1 is MDHEN and CDR2 is SYDVKM in the germline V gene. The CDR3 loop spans 16 amino acids. J gave up 6 bases and V 6 bases, and 12 bases lay outside the gene matches.

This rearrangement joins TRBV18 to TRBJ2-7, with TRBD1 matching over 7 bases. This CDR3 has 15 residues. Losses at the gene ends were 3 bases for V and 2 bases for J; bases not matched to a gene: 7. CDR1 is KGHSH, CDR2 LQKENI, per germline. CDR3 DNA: TGTGCCAGCTCACCCGAGGTGCAGGGGGCCTACGAGCAGTACTTC. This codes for CASSPEVQGAYEQYF.

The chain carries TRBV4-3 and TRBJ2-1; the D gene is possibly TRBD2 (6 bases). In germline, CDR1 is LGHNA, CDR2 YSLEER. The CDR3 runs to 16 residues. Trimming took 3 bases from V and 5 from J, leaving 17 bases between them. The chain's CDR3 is CASSQRDSRFHNEQFF. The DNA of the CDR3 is TGCGCCAGCAGCCAGCGGGACTCTAGATTCCACAATGAGCAGTTCTTC.

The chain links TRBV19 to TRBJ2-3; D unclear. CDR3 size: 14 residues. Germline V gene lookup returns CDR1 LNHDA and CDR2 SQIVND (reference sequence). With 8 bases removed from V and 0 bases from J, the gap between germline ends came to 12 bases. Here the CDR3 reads CASPEWASTDTQYF. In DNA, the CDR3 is TGTGCCAGTCCCGAGTGGGCTAGCACAGATACGCAGTATTTT.

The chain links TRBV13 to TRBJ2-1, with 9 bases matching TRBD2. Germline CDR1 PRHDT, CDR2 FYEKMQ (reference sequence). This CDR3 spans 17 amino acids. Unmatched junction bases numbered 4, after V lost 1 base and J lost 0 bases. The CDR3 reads CASSLVDSGSSYNEQFF. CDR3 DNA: TGTGCCAGCAGCTTAGTGGATAGCGGGAGCTCCTACAATGAGCAGTTCTTC. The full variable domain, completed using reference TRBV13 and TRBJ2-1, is AAGVIQSPRHLIKEKRETATLKCYPIPRHDTVYWYQQGPGQDPQFLISFYEKMQSDKGSIPDRFSAQQFSDYHSELNMSSLELGDSALYFCASSLVDSGSSYNEQFFGPGTRLTVL.